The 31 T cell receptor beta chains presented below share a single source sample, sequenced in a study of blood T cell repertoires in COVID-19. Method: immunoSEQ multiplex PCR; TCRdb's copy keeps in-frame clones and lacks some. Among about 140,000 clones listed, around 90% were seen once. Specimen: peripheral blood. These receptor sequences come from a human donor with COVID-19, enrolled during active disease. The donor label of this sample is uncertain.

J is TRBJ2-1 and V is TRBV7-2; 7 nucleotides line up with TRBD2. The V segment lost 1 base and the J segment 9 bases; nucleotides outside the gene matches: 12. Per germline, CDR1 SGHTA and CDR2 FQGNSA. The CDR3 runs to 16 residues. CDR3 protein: CASSLEAIAGVGEQFF. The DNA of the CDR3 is TGTGCCAGCAGCTTAGAGGCCATCGCGGGGGTGGGTGAGCAGTTCTTC.

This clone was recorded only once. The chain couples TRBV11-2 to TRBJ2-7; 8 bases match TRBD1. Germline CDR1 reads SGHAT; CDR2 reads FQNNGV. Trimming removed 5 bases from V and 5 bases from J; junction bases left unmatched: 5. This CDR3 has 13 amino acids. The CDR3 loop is CASSKGQVNEQYF. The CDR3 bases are TGTGCCAGCAGCAAGGGACAGGTGAACGAGCAGTACTTC.

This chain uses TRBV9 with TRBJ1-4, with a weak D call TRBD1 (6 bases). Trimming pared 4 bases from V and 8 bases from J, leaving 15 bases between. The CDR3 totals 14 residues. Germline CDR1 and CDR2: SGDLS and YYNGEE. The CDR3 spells CASSPGVGGEKLFF. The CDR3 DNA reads TGTGCCAGCAGCCCCGGGGTAGGGGGAGAAAAACTGTTTTTT.

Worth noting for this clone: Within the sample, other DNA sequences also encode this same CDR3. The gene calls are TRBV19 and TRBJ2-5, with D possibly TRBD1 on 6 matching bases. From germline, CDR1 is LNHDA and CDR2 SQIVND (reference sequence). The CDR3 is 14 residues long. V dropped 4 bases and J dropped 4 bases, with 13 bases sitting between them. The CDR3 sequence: CASSTTGLRETQYF. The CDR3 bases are TGTGCCAGTAGTACCACAGGGTTGCGAGAGACCCAGTACTTC.

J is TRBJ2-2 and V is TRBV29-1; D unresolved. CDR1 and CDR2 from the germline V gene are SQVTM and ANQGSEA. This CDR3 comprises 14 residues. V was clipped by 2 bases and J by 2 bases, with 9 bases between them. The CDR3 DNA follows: TGCAGCGTTGAAACCGGTCCCAACACCGGGGAGCTGTTTTTT. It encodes CSVETGPNTGELFF.

The CDR3 protein is CASSVSNAPGQFNEKLFF. DNA for the CDR3: TGTGCCAGCAGCGTTTCCAATGCCCCGGGACAGTTTAATGAAAAACTGTTTTTT. This chain connects TRBV9 to TRBJ1-4, with 7 bases that match TRBD1. The ends lost 2 bases at V and 4 bases at J; junction bases unmatched: 14. The CDR3 loop spans 18 amino acids. CDR1 and CDR2 from the germline V gene are SGDLS and YYNGEE.

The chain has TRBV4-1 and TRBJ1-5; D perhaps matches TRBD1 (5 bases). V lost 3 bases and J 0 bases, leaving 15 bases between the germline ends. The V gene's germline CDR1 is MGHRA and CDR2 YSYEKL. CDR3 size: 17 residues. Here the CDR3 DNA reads TGCGCCAGCAGCCAGGTCTCCAGGGTTTATAGCAATCAGCCCCAGCATTTT. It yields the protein CASSQVSRVYSNQPQHF.

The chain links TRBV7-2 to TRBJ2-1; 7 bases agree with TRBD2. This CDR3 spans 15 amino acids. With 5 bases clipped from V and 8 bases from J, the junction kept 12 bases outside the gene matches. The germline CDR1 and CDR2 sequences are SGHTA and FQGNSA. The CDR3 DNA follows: TGTGCCAGCAGCGCGCACCAAGCGGGGCAGCATGAGCAGTTCTTC. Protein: CASSAHQAGQHEQFF.

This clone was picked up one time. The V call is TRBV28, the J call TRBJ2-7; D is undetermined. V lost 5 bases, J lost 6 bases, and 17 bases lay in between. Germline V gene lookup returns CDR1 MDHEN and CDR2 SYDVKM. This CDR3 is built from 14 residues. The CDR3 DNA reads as TGTGCCAGCAGTCCCACCAGGTACCTCAGCGAGCAGTACTTC. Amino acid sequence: CASSPTRYLSEQYF.

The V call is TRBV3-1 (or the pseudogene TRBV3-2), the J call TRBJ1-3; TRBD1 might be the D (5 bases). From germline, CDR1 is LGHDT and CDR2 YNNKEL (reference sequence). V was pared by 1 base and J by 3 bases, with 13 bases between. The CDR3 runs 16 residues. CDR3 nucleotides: TGTGCCAGCAGCCAAGGTTGGGGCTCGAGTGGAAACACCATATATTTT. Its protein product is CASSQGWGSSGNTIYF.

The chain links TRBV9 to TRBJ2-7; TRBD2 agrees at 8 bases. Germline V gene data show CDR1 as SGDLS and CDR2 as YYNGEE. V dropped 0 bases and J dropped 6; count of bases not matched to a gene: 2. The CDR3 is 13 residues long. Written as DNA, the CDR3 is TGTGCCAGCAGCGTAGCGGGAGGGCGCGAGCAGTACTTC. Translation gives CASSVAGGREQYF.

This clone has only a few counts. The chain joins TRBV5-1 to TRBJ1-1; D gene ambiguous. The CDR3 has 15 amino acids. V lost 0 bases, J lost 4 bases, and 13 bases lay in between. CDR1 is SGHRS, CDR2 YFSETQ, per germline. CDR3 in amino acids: CASSLVRGMITEAFF. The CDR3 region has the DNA TGCGCCAGCAGCTTGGTAAGAGGGATGATCACTGAAGCTTTCTTT.

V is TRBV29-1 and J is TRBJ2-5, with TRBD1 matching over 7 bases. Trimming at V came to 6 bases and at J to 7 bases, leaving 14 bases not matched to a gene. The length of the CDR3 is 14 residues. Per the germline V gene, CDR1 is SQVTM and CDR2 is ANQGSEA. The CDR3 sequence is CSVQPGTVRGTQYF. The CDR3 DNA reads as TGCAGCGTCCAACCTGGGACAGTTCGTGGGACCCAGTACTTC.

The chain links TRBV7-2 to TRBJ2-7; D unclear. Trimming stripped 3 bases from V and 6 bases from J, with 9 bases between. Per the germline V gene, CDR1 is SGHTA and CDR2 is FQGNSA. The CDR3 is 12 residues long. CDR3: CASSFPALEQYF. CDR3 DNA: TGTGCCAGCAGCTTCCCAGCGCTCGAGCAGTACTTC.

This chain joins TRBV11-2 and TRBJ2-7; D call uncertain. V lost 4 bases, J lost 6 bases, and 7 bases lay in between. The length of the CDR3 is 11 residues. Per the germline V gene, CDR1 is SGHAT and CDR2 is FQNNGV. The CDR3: CASSSIPEQYF. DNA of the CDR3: TGTGCCAGCAGCTCCATTCCCGAGCAGTACTTC.

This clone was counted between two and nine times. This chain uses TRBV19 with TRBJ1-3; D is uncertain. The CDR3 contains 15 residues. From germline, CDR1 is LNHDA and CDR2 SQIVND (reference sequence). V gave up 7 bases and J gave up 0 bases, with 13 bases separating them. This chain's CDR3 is CASKLFGDSGNTIYF. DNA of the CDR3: TGTGCCAGTAAACTATTCGGGGACTCTGGAAACACCATATATTTT.

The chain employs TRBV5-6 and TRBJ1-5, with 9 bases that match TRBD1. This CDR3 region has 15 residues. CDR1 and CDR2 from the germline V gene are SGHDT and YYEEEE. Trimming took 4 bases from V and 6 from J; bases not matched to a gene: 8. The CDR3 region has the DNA TGTGCCAGCAGCACCGGGACAGGGTACGGTCAGCCCCAGCATTTT. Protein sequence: CASSTGTGYGQPQHF.

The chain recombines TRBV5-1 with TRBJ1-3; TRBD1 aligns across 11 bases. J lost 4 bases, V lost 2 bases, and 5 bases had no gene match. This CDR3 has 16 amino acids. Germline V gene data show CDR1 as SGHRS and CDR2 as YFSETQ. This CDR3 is CASSFTGTGGGNTIYF. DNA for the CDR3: TGCGCCAGCAGCTTTACCGGGACAGGGGGAGGAAACACCATATATTTT.

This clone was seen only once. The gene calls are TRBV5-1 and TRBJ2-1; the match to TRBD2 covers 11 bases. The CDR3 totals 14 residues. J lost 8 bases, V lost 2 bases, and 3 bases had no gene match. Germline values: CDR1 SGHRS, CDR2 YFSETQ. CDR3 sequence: CASSLLAGEDEQFF. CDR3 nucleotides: TGCGCCAGCAGCTTACTAGCGGGGGAGGATGAGCAGTTCTTC.

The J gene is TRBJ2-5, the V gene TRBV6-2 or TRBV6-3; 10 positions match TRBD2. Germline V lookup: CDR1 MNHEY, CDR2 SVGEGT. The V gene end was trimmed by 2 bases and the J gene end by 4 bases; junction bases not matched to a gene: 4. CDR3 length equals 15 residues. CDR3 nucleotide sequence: TGTGCCAGCAGTTACGGGGGGACTAGCGTAGAGACCCAGTACTTC. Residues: CASSYGGTSVETQYF.

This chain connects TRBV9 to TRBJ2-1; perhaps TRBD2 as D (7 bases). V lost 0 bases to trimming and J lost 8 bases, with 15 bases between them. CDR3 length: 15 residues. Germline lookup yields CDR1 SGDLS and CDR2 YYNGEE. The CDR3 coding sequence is TGTGCCAGCAGCGTAGACGGGGGGCATGCTGATGAGCAGTTCTTC. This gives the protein CASSVDGGHADEQFF. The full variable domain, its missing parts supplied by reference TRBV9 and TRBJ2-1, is DSGVTQTPKHLITATGQRVTLRCSPRSGDLSVYWYQQSLDQGLQFLIQYYNGEERAKGNILERFSAQQFPDLHSELNLSSLELGDSALYFCASSVDGGHADEQFFGPGTRLTVL.

Here the CDR3 reads CASSQGLAGVNPQYF. Written as DNA, the CDR3 is TGTGCCAGCAGTCAAGGGCTAGCGGGAGTAAATCCGCAGTATTTT. The chain couples TRBV7-2 to TRBJ2-3; 10 bases are shared with TRBD2. The V and J ends lost 6 bases and 10 bases, in that order; junction bases with no gene match: 13. Germline V gives CDR1 SGHTA, CDR2 FQGNSA. CDR3 length equals 15 residues.

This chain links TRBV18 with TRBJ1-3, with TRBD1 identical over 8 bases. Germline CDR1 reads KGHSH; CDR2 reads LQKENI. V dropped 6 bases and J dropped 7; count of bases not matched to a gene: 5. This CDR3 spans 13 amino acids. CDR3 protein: CASSQGQGNTIYF. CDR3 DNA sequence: TGTGCCAGCTCTCAAGGACAGGGCAACACCATATATTTT.

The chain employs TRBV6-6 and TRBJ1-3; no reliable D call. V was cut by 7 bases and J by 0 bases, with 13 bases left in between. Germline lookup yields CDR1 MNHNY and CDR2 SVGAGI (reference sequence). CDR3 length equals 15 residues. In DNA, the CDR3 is TGTGCCAGCACTGTGGAGGCTTTCTCTGGAAACACCATATATTTT. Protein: CASTVEAFSGNTIYF.

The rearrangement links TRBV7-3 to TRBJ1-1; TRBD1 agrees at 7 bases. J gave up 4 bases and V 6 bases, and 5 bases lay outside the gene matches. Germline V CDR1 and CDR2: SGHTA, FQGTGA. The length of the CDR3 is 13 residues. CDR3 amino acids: CASSSQGGTEAFF. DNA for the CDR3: TGTGCCAGCAGTAGTCAGGGGGGCACTGAAGCTTTCTTT.

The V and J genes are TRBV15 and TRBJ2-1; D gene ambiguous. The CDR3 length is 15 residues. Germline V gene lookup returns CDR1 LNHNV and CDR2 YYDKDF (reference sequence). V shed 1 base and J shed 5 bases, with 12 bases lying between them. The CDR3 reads CATSRAPGPDNEQFF. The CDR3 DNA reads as TGTGCCACCAGCAGAGCCCCGGGTCCGGACAATGAGCAGTTCTTC. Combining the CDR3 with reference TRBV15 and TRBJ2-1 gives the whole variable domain DAMVIQNPRYQVTQFGKPVTLSCSQTLNHNVMYWYQQKSSQAPKLLFHYYDKDFNNEADTPDNFQSRRPNTSFCFLDIRSPGLGDTAMYLCATSRAPGPDNEQFFGPGTRLTVL.

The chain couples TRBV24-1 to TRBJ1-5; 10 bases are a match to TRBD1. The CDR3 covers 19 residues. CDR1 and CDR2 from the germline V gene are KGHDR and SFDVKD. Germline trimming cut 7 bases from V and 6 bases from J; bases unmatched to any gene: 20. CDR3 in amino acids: CATSHTPPLRQGATQPQHF. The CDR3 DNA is TGTGCCACCAGCCACACCCCCCCTTTGCGACAGGGGGCAACTCAGCCCCAGCATTTT.

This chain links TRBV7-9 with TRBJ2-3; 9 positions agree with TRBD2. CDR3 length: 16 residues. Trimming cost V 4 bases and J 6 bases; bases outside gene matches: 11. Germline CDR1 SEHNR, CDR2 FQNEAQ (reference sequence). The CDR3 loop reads CASSSPGRGGSDTQYF. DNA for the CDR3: TGTGCCAGCAGCTCCCCGGGGCGGGGGGGCTCCGATACGCAGTATTTT. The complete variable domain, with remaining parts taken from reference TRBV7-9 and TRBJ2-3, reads DTGVSQNPRHKITKRGQNVTFRCDPISEHNRLYWYRQTLGQGPEFLTYFQNEAQLEKSRLLSDRFSAERPKGSFSTLEIQRTEQGDSAMYLCASSSPGRGGSDTQYFGPGTRLTVL.

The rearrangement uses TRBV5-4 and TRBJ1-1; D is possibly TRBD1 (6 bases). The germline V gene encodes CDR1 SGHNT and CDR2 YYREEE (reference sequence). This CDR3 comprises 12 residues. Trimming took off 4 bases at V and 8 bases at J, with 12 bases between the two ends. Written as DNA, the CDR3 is TGTGCCAGCAGCCTTACGACAGGCGAAGCTTTCTTT. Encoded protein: CASSLTTGEAFF.

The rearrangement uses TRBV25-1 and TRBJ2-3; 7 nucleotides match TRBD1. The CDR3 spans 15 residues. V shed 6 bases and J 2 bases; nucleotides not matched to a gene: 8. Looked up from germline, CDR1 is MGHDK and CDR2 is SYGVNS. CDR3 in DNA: TGTGCCAGCAGCCGAACAGGGGACCTCACAGATACGCAGTATTTT. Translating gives CASSRTGDLTDTQYF.

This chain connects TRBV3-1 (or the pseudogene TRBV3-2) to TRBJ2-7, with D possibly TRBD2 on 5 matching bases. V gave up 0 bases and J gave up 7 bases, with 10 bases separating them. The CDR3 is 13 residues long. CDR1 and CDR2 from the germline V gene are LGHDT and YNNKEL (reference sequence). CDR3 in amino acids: CASSQDRRTEQYF. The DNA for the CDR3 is TGTGCCAGCAGCCAAGATCGGCGGACTGAGCAGTACTTC.